This is a list of T cell receptor beta chains from one sample in a study of T cells in Graves' hyperthyroidism and ophthalmopathy. From the multiplex PCR reads, TCRdb called clonotypes with MiXCR, one entry per CDR3 protein. The sample consists of 730,000 or so distinct CDR3 sequences, about 17% of them appearing once. Input material: blood. The receptors were gathered from a woman in her forties or fifties with Graves' hyperthyroidism that later progressed to Graves' ophthalmopathy. CDR3s include the opening cysteine and the closing phenylalanine or tryptophan. Rows give clone size only sometimes, using once, few, many, or a class for an expanded clone.

J gene	V gene	clone size	CDR3 protein
TRBJ2-5	TRBV12-3/TRBV12-4	many	CASSDSGEQETQYF
TRBJ1-1	TRBV6-1	many	CASSTRGPDTEAFF
TRBJ2-7	TRBV20-1	many	CSAKGRTPSIYEQYF
TRBJ2-5	TRBV6-1	many	CASSPGTGFVKTQYF
TRBJ1-5	TRBV3-1	.	CASSQETGLDQPQHF
TRBJ2-7	TRBV7-9	few	CATTRPNHPPGRTYEQYF
TRBJ2-2	TRBV27	.	CASSLTGASTGELFF
TRBJ2-5	TRBV7-9	.	CASSYGTSSQETQYF
TRBJ2-7	TRBV5-1	.	CASSLGTAGDEQYF
TRBJ1-2	TRBV3-1	many	CASSQDRVANYGYTF
TRBJ2-1	TRBV14	.	CASSQEYRTSGGTDEQFF
TRBJ1-6	TRBV7-3	.	CASSLGQGNNSPLHF
TRBJ2-5	TRBV11-2	few	CASSNLLGGKETQYF
TRBJ1-5	TRBV6-2/TRBV6-3	.	CASGDPNQPQHF
TRBJ2-2	TRBV20-1	many	CSARDVGQGPNTGELFF
TRBJ2-7	TRBV27	.	CASSTTGGWEQYF
TRBJ2-7	TRBV7-6	.	CASSLADREIDEQYF
TRBJ1-4	TRBV3-1	few	CASTNRAGNEKLFF
TRBJ1-1	TRBV6-1	few	CASSWTSLGTEAFF
TRBJ1-3	TRBV6-5	.	CASSYSTEISSGNTIYF
TRBJ1-1	TRBV7-9	many	CASSSPPGLLNTEAFF
TRBJ2-1	TRBV12-3/TRBV12-4	.	CASSLAGAGGPHEQFF
TRBJ2-5	TRBV7-6	few	CASSPTDQRSGGAWETQYF
TRBJ2-1	TRBV5-1	many	CASTPDRGAYNEQFF
TRBJ1-4	TRBV5-1	.	CASSSGSGGYEKLFF
TRBJ2-3	TRBV20-1	.	CSARDGMADTQYF
TRBJ1-1	TRBV4-1	many	CASSQRGGVNTEAFF
TRBJ2-1	TRBV10-3	.	CAISGAGRTTNEQFF
TRBJ1-2	TRBV3-1	many	CASSQNIQGDGYTF